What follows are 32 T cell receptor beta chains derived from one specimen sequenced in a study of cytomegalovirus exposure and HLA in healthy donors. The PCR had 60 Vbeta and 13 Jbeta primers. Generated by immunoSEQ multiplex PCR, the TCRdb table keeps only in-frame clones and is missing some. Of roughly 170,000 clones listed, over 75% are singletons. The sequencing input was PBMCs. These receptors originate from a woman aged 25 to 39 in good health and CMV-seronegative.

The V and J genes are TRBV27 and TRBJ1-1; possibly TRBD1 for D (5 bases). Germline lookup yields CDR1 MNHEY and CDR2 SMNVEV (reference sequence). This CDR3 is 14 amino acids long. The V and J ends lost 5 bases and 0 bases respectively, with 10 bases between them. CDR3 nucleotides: TGTGCCAGCAGTACCCGGGACTTGAACACTGAAGCTTTCTTT. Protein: CASSTRDLNTEAFF.

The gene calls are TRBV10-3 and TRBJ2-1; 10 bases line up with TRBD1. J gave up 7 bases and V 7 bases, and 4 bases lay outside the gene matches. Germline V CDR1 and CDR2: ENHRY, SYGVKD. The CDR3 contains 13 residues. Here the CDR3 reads CAIKGQGSNEQFF. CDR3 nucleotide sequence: TGTGCCATCAAGGGACAGGGGTCGAATGAGCAGTTCTTC.

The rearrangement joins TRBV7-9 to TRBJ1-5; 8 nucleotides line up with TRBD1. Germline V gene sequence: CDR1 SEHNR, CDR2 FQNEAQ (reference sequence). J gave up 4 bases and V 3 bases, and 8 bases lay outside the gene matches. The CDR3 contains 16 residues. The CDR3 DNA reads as TGTGCCAGCAGCTTCAGCGGACAGGGCTTTAATCAGCCCCAGCATTTT. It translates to CASSFSGQGFNQPQHF.

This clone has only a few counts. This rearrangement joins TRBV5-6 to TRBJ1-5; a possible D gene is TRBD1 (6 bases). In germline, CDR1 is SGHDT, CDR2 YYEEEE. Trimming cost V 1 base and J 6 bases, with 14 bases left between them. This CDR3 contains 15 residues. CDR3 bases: TGTGCCAGCAGCTTGCGTACAGGGTGGGCTCAGCCCCAGCATTTT. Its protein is CASSLRTGWAQPQHF.

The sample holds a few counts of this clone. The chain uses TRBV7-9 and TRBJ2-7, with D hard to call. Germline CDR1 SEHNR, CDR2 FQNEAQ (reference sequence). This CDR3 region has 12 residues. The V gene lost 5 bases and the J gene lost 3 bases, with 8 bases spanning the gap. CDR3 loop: CASSPTDYEQYF. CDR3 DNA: TGTGCCAGCAGCCCTACAGACTACGAGCAGTACTTC.

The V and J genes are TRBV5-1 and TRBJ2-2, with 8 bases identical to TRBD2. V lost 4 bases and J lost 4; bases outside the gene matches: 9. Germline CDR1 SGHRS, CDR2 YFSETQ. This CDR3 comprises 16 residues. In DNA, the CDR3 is TGCGCCAGCAGCGAATCTAGCGGGTTCTTCACCGGGGAGCTGTTTTTT. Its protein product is CASSESSGFFTGELFF.

CDR3 protein: CASSVRGSTDTQYF. For the CDR3, the DNA is TGTGCCAGCAGCGTAAGGGGTAGCACAGATACGCAGTATTTT. The V and J genes are TRBV9 and TRBJ2-3, with D maybe TRBD1 (5 bases). The CDR3 has 14 residues. Germline V gene sequence: CDR1 SGDLS, CDR2 YYNGEE. V was cut by 1 base and J by 0 bases, with 6 bases left in between.

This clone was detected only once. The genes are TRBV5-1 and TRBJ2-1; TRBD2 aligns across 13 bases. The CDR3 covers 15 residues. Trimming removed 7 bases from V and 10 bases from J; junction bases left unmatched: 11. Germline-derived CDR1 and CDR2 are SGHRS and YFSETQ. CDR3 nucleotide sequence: TGCGCCAGCTTCTCCACTAGCGGGAGGGCCAGAGAGCAGTTCTTC. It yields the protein CASFSTSGRAREQFF. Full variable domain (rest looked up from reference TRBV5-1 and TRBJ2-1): KAGVTQTPRYLIKTRGQQVTLSCSPISGHRSVSWYQQTPGQGLQFLFEYFSETQRNKGNFPGRFSGRQFSNSRSEMNVSTLELGDSALYLCASFSTSGRAREQFFGPGTRLTVL.

Here the CDR3 DNA reads TGTGCCAGCATGCGGGGAAGCTCCTACAATGAGCAGTTCTTC. Its protein is CASMRGSSYNEQFF. The rearrangement links TRBV6-1 to TRBJ2-1, with D possibly TRBD2 on 6 matching bases. Deletions cut 7 bases from V and 0 bases from J, with 10 bases between. In germline, CDR1 is MNHNS, CDR2 SASEGT. The CDR3 spans 14 residues.

The CDR3 spells CASSLGGRQAFF. DNA for the CDR3: TGTGCCAGCAGTTTAGGAGGGCGTCAAGCTTTCTTT. J is TRBJ1-1 and V is TRBV28; D call uncertain. The V gene's germline CDR1 is MDHEN and CDR2 SYDVKM. The CDR3 has 12 amino acids. Trimming cost V 2 bases and J 9 bases, with 10 bases left between them.

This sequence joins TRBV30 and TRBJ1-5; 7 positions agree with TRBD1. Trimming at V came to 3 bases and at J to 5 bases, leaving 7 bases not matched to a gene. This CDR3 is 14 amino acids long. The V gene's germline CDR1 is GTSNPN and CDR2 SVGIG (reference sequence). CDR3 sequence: CAWRPDRAHQPQHF. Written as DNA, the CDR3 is TGTGCCTGGAGGCCTGACAGGGCCCATCAGCCCCAGCATTTT.

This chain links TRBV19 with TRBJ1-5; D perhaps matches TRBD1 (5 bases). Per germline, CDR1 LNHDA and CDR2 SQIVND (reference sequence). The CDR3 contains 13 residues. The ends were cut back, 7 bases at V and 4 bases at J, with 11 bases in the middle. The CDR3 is CASKFPGNQPQHF. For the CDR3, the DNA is TGTGCCAGTAAGTTCCCAGGGAATCAGCCCCAGCATTTT.

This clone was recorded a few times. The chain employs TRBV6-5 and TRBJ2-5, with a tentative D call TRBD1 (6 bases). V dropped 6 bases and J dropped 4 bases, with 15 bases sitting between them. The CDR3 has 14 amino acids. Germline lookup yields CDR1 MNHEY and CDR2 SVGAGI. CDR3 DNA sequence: TGTGCCAGCAGCGCCCAAAGGGGGAGAGAGACCCAGTACTTC. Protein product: CASSAQRGRETQYF.

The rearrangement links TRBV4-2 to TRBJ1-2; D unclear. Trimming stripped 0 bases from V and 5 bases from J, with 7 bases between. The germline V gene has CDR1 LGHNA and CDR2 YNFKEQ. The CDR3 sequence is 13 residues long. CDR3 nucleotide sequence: TGTGCCAGCAGCCAAGAGGGAGTATATGGCTACACCTTC. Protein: CASSQEGVYGYTF.

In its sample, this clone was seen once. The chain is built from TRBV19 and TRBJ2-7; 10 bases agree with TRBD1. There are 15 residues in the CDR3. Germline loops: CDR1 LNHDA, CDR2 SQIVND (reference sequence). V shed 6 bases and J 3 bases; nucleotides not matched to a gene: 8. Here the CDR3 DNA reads TGTGCCAGTAGCTTGGGACAGGGGATGGGCTACGAGCAGTACTTC. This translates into CASSLGQGMGYEQYF.

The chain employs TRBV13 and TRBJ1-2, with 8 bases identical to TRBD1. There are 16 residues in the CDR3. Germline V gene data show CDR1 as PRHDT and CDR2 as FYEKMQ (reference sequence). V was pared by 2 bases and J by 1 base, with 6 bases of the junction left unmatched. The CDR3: CASSLRTGTVNYGYTF. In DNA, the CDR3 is TGTGCCAGCAGCTTAAGGACAGGGACCGTTAACTATGGCTACACCTTC.

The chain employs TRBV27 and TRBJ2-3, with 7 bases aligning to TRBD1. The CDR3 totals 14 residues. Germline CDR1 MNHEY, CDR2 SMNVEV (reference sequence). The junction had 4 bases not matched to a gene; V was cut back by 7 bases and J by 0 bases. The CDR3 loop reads CASTRDRSTDTQYF. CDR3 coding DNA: TGTGCCAGCACCCGGGACAGAAGCACAGATACGCAGTATTTT.

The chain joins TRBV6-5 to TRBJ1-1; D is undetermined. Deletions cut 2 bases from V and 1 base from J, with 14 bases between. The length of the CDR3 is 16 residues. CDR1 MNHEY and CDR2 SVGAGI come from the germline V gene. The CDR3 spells CASSYRGGWGNTEAFF. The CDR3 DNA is TGTGCCAGCAGTTACCGGGGAGGGTGGGGGAACACTGAAGCTTTCTTT.

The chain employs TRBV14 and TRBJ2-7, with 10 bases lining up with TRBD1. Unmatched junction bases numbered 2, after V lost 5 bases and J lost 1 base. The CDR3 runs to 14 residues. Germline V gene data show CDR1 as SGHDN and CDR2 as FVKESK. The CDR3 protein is CASSGQGGSYEQYF. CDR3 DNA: TGTGCCAGCAGCGGACAGGGGGGATCCTACGAGCAGTACTTC.

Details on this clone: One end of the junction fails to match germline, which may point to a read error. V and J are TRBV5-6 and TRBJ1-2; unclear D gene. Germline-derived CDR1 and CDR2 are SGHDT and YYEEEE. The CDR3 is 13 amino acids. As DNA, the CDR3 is TGTGCCAGCAGCTTATCTGGAGAGGATGGCTACCCCTTC. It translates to CASSLSGEDGYPF.

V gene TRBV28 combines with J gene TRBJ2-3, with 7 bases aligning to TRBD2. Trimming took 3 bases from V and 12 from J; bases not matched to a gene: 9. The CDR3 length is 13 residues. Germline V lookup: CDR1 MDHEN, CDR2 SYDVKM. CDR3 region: CASSFFRRETQYF. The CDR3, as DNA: TGTGCCAGCAGTTTCTTCCGGCGGGAGACACAGTATTTT.

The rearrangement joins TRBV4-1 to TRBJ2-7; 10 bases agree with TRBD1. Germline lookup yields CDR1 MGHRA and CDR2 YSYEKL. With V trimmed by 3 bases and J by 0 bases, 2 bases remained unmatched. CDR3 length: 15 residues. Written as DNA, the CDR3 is TGCGCCAGCAGCCATGGGACAGGGGCCTCCTACGAGCAGTACTTC. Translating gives CASSHGTGASYEQYF.

DNA of the CDR3: TGTGCCAGCAGCCAAGTTCTAGCGGGAAGGTTCAGGGAGACCCAGTACTTC. This gives the protein CASSQVLAGRFRETQYF. The chain links TRBV14 to TRBJ2-5; TRBD2 agrees at 9 bases. CDR3 length equals 17 residues. V gave up 1 base and J gave up 5 bases; unmatched junction bases: 11. Germline CDR1 SGHDN, CDR2 FVKESK. Using reference TRBV14 and TRBJ2-5 for the parts outside the CDR3, the full variable domain is EAGVTQFPSHSVIEKGQTVTLRCDPISGHDNLYWYRRVMGKEIKFLLHFVKESKQDESGMPNNRFLAERTGGTYSTLKVQPAELEDSGVYFCASSQVLAGRFRETQYFGPGTRLLVL.

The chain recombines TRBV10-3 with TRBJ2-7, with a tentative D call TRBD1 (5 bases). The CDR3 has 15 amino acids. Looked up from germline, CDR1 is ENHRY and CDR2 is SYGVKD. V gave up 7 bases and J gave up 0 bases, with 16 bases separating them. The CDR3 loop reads CAIMDTRMNSYEQYF. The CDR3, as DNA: TGTGCCATCATGGACACCCGGATGAACTCCTACGAGCAGTACTTC.

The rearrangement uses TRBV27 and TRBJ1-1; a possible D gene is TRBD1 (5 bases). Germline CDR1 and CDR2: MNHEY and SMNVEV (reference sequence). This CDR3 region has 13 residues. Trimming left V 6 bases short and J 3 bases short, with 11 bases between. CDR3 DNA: TGTGCCAGCAGATCTCAGGGCCACACTGAAGCTTTCTTT. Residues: CASRSQGHTEAFF.

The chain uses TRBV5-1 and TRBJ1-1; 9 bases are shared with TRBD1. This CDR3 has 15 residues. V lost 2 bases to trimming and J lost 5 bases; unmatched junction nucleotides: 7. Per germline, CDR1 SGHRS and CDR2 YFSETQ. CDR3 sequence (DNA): TGCGCCAGCAGCTTCACAGGGACAGGGAGGACTGAAGCTTTCTTT. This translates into CASSFTGTGRTEAFF.

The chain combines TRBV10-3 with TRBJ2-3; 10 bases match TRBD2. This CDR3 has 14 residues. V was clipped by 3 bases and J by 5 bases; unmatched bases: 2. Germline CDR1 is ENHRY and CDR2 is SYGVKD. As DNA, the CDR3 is TGTGCCATCAGTGAAACTAGCGGGGAAGATACGCAGTATTTT. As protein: CAISETSGEDTQYF.

The CDR3 loop is CASSLGSGGVQETQYF. The CDR3 nucleotides are TGTGCCAGCAGTTTAGGGTCAGGAGGGGTTCAAGAGACCCAGTACTTC. The gene calls are TRBV27 and TRBJ2-5; possible D gene TRBD2, 6 bases. The length of the CDR3 is 16 residues. Trimming stripped 2 bases from V and 2 bases from J, with 15 bases between. From germline, CDR1 is MNHEY and CDR2 SMNVEV (reference sequence).

CDR3 sequence (DNA): TGTGCCTGGAGGGGACTATCGACCGGGGAGCTGTTTTTT. Translated: CAWRGLSTGELFF. The chain links TRBV30 to TRBJ2-2; 7 nucleotides align to TRBD2. V trimming: 3 bases; J trimming: 5 bases; junction bases outside the gene matches: 3. CDR1 and CDR2 from the germline V gene are GTSNPN and SVGIG (reference sequence). This CDR3 is 13 amino acids long.

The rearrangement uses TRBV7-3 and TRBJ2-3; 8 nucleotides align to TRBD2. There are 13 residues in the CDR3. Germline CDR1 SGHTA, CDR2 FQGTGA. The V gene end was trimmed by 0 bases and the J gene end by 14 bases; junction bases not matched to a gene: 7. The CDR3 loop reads CASSLTMSGSPYF. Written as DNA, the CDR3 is TGTGCCAGCAGCTTAACGATGAGCGGGAGCCCGTATTTT.

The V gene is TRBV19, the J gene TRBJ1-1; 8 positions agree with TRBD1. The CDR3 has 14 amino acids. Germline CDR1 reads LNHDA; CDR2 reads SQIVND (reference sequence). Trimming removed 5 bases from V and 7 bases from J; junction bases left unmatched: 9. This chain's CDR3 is CASSADRERVEAFF. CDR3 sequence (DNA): TGTGCCAGTAGTGCGGACAGGGAGCGGGTTGAAGCTTTCTTT.

Here the CDR3 DNA reads TGTGCCAGCCGGGAGGGGCTCTCTGGGGCCAACGTCCTGACTTTC. It yields the protein CASREGLSGANVLTF. The chain couples TRBV9 to TRBJ2-6, with 8 bases that match TRBD2. V lost 7 bases, J lost 0 bases, and 3 bases stayed unmatched. The CDR3 is made up of 15 amino acids. Germline CDR1 SGDLS, CDR2 YYNGEE.